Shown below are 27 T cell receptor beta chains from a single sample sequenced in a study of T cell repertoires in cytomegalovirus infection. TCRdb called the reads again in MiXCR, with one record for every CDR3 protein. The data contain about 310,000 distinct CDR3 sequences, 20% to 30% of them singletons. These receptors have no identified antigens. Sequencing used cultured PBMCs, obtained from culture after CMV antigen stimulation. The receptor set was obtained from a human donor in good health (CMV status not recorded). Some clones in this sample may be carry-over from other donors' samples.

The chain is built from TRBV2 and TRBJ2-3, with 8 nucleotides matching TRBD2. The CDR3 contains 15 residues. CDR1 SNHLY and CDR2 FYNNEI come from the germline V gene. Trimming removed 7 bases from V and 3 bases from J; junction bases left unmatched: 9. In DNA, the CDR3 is TGTGCCAGCACTCGGGGAGCGGGAGATACAGATACGCAGTATTTT. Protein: CASTRGAGDTDTQYF.

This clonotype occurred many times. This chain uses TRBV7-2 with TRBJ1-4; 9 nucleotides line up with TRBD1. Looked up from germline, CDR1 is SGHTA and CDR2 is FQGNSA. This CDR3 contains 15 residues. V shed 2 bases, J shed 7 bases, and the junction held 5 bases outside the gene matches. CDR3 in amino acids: CASSLLQGAFEKLFF. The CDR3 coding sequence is TGTGCCAGCAGCTTATTACAGGGGGCCTTTGAAAAACTGTTTTTT.

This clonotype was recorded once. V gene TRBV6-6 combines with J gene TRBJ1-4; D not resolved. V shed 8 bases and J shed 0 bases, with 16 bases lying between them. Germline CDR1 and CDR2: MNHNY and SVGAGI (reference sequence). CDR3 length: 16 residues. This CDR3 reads CASHPMEAATNEKLFF. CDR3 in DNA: TGTGCCAGCCATCCCATGGAAGCCGCAACTAATGAAAAACTGTTTTTT.

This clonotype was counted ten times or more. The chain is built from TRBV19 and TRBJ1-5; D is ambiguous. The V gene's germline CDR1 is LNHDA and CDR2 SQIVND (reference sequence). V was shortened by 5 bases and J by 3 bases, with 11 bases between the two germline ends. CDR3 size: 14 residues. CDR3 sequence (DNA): TGTGCCAGTAGTCGCCCTTCTTTCAATCAGCCCCAGCATTTT. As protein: CASSRPSFNQPQHF.

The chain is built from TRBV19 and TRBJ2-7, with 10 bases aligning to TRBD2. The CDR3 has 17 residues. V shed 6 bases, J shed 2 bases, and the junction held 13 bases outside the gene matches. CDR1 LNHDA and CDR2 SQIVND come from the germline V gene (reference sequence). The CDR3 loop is CASRGPSGRKGPYEQYF. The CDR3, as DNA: TGTGCCAGTAGGGGCCCTAGCGGGAGAAAAGGTCCCTACGAGCAGTACTTC.

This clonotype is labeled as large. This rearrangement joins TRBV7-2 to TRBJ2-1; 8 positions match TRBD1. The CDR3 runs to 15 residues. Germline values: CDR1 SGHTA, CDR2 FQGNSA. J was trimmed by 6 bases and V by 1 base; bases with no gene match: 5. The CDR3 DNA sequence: TGTGCCAGCAGCTTAGTCCGACAGGGGACCAATGAGCAGTTCTTC. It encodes CASSLVRQGTNEQFF.

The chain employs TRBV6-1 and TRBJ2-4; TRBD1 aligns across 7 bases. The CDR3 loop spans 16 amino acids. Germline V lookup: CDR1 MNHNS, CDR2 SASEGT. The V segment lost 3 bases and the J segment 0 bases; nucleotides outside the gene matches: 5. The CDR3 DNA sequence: TGTGCCAGCAGTGAGCTGGGACAGCTAGCCAAAAACATTCAGTACTTC. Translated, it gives CASSELGQLAKNIQYF.

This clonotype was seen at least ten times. The CDR3 here is CAISGQGRTEAFF. Here the CDR3 DNA reads TGTGCCATCAGTGGACAGGGGAGGACTGAAGCTTTCTTT. The gene calls are TRBV10-3 and TRBJ1-1, with 8 bases that match TRBD1. From germline, CDR1 is ENHRY and CDR2 SYGVKD. This CDR3 has 13 amino acids. The ends lost 4 bases at V and 5 bases at J; junction bases unmatched: 3.

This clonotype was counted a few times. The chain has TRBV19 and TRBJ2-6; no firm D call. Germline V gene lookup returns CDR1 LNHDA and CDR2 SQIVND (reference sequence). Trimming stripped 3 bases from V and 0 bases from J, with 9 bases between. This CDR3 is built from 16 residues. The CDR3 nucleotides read TGTGCCAGTAGTATCCAGGCCCTCTCTGGGGCCAACGTCCTGACTTTC. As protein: CASSIQALSGANVLTF. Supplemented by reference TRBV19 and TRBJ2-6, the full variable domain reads DGGITQSPKYLFRKEGQNVTLSCEQNLNHDAMYWYRQDPGQGLRLIYYSQIVNDFQKGDIAEGYSVSREKKESFPLTVTSAQKNPTAFYLCASSIQALSGANVLTFGAGSRLTVL.

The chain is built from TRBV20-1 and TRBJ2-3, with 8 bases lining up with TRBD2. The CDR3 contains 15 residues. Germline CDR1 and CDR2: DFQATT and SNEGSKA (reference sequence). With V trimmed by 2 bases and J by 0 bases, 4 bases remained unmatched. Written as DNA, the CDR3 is TGCAGTGCTAGAAAGGCGGGAGGAAGCACAGATACGCAGTATTTT. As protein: CSARKAGGSTDTQYF.

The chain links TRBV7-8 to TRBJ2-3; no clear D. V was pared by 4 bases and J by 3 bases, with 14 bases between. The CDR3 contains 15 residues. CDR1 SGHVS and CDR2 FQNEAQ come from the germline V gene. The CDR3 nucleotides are TGTGCCAGCAGCTCCCCGATGGTTGGTACAGATACGCAGTATTTT. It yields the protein CASSSPMVGTDTQYF. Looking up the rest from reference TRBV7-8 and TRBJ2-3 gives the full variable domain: GAGVSQSPRYKVAKRGQDVALRCDPISGHVSLFWYQQALGQGPEFLTYFQNEAQLDKSGLPSDRFFAERPEGSVSTLKIQRTQQEDSAVYLCASSSPMVGTDTQYFGPGTRLTVL.

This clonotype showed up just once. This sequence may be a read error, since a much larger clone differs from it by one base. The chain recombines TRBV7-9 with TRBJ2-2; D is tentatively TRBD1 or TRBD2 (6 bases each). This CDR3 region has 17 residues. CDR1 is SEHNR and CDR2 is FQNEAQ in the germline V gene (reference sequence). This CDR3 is CVSSLLPGHGLPGELFF. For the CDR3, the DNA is TGTGTCAGCAGCCTTCTCCCGGGACACGGACTACCCGGGGAGCTGTTTTTT.

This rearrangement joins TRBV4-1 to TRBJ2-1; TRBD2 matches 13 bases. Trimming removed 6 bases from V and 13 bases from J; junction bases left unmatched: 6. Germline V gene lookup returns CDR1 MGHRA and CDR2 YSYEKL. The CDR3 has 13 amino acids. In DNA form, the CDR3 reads TGCGCCAGCAGAACAGGGACTAGCGGGACCCAGTTCTTC. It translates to CASRTGTSGTQFF.

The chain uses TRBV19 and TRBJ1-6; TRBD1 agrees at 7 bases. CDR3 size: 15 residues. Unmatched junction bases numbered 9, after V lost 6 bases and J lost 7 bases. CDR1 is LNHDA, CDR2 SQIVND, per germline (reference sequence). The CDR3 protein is CASRHLTGPNSPLHF. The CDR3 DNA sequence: TGTGCCAGTAGACACCTGACAGGGCCGAATTCACCCCTCCACTTT.

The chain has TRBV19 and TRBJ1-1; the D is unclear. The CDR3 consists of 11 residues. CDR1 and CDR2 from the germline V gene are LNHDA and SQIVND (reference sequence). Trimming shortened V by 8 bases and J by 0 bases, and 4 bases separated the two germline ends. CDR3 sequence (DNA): TGTGCCAGTTTCGTGAACACTGAAGCTTTCTTT. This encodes CASFVNTEAFF.

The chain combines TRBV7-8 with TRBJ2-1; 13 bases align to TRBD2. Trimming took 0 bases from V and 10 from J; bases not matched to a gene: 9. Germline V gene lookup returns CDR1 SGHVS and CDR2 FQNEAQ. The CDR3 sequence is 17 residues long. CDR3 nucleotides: TGTGCCAGCAGCTTAGCTCCCGGGACTAGCGGGGTAAGGGAGCAGTTCTTC. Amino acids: CASSLAPGTSGVREQFF.

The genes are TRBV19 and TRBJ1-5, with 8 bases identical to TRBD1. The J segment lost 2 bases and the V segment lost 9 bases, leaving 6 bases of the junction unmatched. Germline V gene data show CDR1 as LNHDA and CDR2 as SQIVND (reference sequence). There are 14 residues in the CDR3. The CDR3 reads CASTDRAGNQPQHF. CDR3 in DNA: TGTGCCAGCACGGACAGGGCCGGCAATCAGCCCCAGCATTTT.

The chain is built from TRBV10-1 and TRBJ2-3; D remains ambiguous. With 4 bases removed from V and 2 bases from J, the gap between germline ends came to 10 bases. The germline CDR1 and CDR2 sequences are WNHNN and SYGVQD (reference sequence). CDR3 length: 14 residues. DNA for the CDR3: TGCGCCAGCAGTGCGAGTTTTCCCACAGATACGCAGTATTTT. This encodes CASSASFPTDTQYF.

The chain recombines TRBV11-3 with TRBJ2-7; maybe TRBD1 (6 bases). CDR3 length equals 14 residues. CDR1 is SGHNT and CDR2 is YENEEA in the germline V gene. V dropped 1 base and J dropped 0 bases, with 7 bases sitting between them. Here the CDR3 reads CASSLGGHSYEQYV. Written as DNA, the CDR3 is TGTGCCAGCAGCTTAGGGGGACACTCCTACGAGCAGTACGTC.

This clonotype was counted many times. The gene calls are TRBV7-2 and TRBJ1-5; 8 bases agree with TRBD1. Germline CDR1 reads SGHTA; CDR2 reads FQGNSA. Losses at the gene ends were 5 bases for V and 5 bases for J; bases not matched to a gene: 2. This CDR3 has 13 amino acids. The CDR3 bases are TGTGCCAGCAGCGCGGACAGGGATCAGCCCCAGCATTTT. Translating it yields CASSADRDQPQHF.

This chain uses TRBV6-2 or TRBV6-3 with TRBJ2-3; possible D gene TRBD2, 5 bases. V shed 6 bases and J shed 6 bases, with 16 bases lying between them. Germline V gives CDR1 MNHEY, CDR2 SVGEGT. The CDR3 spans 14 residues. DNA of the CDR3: TGTGCCAGCAGCCCCCACGATAGGGAGGATACGCAGTATTTT. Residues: CASSPHDREDTQYF.

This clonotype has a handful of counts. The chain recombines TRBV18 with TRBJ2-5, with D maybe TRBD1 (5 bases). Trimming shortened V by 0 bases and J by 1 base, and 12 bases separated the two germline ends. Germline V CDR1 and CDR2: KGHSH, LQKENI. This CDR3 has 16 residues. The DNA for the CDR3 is TGTGCCAGCTCACCACCCCTCCCACAGGCCCAAGAGACCCAGTACTTC. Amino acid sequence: CASSPPLPQAQETQYF.

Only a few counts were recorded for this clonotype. The CDR3 reads CASTLFGGASNGGEQFF. Written as DNA, the CDR3 is TGTGCCAGCACCCTTTTCGGAGGGGCGTCAAACGGAGGTGAGCAGTTCTTC. This chain uses TRBV28 with TRBJ2-1, with a possible D match to TRBD2 (6 bases). Germline V CDR1 and CDR2: MDHEN, SYDVKM. Trimming took 7 bases from V and 9 from J, leaving 28 bases between them. This CDR3 spans 17 amino acids.

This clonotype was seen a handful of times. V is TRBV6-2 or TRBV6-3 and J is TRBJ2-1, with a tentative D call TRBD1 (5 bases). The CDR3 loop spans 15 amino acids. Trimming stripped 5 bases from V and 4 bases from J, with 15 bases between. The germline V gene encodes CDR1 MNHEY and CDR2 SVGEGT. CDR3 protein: CASSISRTLYNEQFF. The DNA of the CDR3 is TGTGCCAGCAGTATATCCAGGACACTATACAATGAGCAGTTCTTC.

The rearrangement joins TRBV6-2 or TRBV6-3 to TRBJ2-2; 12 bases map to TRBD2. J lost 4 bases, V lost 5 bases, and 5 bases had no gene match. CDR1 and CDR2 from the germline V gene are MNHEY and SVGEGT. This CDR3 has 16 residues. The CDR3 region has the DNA TGTGCCAGCAGTCCCAGGACTAGCGGGATCACCGGGGAGCTGTTTTTT. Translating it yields CASSPRTSGITGELFF.

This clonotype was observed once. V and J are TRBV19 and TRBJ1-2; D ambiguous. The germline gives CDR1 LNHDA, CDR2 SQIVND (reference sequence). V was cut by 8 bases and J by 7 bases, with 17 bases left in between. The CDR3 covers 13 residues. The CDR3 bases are TGTGCCAGTCAATCGGAGCCCCGGGGTGGCTACACCTTC. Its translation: CASQSEPRGGYTF.

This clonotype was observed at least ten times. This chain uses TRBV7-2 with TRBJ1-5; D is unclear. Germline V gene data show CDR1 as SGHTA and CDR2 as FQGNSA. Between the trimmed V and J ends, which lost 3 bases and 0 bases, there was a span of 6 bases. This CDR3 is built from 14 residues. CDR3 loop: CASSLTLSNQPQHF. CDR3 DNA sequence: TGTGCCAGCAGCTTGACACTTAGCAATCAGCCCCAGCATTTT.